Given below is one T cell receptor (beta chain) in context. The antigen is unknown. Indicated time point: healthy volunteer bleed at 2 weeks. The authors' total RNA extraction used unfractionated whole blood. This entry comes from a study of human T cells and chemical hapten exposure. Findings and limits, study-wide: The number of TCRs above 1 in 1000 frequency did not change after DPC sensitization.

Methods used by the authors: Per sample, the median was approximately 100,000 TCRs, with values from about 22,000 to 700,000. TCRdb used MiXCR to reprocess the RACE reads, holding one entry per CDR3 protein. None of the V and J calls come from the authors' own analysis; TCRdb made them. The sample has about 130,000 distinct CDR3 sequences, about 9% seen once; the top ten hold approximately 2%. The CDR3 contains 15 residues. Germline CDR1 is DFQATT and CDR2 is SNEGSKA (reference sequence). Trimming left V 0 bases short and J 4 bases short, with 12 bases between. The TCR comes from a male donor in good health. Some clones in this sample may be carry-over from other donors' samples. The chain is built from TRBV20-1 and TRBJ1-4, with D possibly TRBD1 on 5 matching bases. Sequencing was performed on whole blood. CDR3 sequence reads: CSARDPTAHNEKLFF. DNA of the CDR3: TGCAGTGCTAGAGATCCGACAGCACATAATGAAAAACTGTTTTTT.